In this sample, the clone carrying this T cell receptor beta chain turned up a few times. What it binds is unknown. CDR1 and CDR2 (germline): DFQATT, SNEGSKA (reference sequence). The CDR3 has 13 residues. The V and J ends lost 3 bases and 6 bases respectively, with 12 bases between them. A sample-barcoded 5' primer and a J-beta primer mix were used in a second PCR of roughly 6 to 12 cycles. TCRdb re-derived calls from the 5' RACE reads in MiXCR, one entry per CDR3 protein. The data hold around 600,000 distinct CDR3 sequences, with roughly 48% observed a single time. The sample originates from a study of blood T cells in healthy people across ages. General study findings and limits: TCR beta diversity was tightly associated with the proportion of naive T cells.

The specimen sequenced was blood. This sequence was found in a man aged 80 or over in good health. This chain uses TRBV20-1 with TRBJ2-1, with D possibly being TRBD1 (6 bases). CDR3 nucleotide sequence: TGCAGTGCTAGCGGGCCCAGGGGCAATGAGCAGTTCTTC. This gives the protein CSASGPRGNEQFF.